This T cell receptor (beta chain) emerged from a study of cytomegalovirus exposure and HLA in healthy donors. V was cut by 3 bases and J by 4 bases, with 10 bases left in between. CDR3 size: 13 residues. The germline gives CDR1 SGHNT, CDR2 YENEEA. Findings of the study overall: Of the V segments, some could not be distinguished, including TRBV6-2 and TRBV6-3, and were excluded.

Primers included in the PCR were 60 Vbeta and 13 Jbeta primers. Clones were read by immunoSEQ multiplex PCR, and TCRdb kept only the in-frame ones, dropping some. Of under 150,000 clones in the sample, roughly 79% were seen once. In the case of this clone: Its antigen is not known.

J is TRBJ2-7 and V is TRBV11-3, with D maybe TRBD1 (5 bases). Sequenced sample: PBMCs. The receptor's source is a boy under 10 years old in good health and CMV-seronegative. The CDR3 DNA follows: TGTGCCAGCAGCTTCAGGACATCTTACGAGCAGTACTTC. As protein: CASSFRTSYEQYF.